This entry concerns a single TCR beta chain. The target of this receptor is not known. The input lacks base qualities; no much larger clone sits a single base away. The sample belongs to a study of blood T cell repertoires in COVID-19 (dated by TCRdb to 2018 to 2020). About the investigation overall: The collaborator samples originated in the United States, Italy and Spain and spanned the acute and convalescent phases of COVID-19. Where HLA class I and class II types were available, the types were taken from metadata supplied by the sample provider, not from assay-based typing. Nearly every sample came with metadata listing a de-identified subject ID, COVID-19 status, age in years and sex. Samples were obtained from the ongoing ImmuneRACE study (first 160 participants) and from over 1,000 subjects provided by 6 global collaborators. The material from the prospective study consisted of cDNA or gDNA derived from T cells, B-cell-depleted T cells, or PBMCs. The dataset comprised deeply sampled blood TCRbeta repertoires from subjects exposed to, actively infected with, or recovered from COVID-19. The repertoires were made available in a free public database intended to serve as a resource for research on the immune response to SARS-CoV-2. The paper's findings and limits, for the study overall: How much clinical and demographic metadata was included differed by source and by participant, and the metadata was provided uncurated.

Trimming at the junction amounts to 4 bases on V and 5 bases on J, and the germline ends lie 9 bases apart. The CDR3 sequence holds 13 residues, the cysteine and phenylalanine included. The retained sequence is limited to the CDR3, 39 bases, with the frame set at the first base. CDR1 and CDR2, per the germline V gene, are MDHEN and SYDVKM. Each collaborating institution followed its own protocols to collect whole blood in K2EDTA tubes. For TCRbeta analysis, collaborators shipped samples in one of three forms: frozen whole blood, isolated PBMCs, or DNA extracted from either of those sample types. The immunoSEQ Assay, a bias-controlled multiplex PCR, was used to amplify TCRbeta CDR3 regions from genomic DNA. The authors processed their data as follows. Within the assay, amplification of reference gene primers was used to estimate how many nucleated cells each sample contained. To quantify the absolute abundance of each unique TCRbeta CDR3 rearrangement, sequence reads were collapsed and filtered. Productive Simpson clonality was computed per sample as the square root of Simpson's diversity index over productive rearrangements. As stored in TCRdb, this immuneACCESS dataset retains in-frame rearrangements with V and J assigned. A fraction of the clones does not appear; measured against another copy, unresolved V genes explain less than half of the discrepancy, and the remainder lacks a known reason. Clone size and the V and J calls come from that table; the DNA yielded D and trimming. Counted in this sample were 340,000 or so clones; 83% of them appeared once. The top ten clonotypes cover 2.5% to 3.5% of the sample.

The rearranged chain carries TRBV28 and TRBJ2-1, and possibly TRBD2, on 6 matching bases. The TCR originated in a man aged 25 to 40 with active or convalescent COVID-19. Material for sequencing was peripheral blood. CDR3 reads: CASSSGDHNEQFF. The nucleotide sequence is TGTGCCAGCAGTTCGGGGGACCACAATGAGCAGTTCTTC. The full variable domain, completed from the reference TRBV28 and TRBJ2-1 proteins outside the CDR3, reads DVKVTQSSRYLVKRTGEKVFLECVQDMDHENMFWYRQDPGLGLRLIYFSYDVKMKEKGDIPEGYSVSREKKERFSLILESASTNQTSMYLCASSSGDHNEQFFGPGTRLTVL.